This T cell receptor beta chain was sequenced for a study of identical twins. General observations from the study: Insertions were reduced in abundant cord blood beta clonotypes but not in memory repertoires. Conclusions came from cross-sectional statistical analysis, not from following the same donors.

Germline-derived CDR1 and CDR2 are DFQATT and SNEGSKA (reference sequence). The CDR3 is 14 residues long. After removal of 4 bases from V and 5 bases from J, the junction contained 6 bases not matched to a gene. Comment on this clonotype: The antigen remains undetermined.

Healthy Caucasian donors formed the entire cohort. Template switching added a universal primer site; cDNA carried unique molecular identifiers. Using its own MiXCR run on the 5' RACE reads, TCRdb lists one record per CDR3 protein. The sample lists 500,000 to 650,000 distinct CDR3 sequences; more than 20% were seen once. These data also featured in a second study, about yellow fever vaccine responses in identical twins.

This clonotype was obtained from a woman between 18 and 30 years old in good health. The chain joins TRBV20-1 to TRBJ2-2, with 8 bases identical to TRBD1. Sequenced: CD4+ T cells sorted from blood. The CDR3 sequence is CSATDRGRTGELFF. CDR3 in DNA: TGCAGTGCTACCGACAGGGGTCGTACCGGGGAGCTGTTTTTT.